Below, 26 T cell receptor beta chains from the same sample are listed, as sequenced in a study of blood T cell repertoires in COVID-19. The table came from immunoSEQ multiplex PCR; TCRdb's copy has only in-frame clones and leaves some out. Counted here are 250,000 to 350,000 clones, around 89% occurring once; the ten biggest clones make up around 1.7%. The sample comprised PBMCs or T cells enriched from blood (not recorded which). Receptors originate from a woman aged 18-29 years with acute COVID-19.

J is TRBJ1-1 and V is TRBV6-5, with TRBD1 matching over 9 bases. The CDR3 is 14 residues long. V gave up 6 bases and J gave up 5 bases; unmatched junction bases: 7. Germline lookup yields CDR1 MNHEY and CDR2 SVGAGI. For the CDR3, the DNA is TGTGCCAGCAGGCCCGGACAGGGGTGGACTGAAGCTTTCTTT. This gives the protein CASRPGQGWTEAFF.

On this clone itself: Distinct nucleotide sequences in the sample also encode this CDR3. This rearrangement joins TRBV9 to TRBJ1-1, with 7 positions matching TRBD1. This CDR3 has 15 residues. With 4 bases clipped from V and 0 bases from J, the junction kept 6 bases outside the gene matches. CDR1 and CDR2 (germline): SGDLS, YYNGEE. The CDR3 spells CASSRGQRMNTEAFF. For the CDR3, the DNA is TGTGCCAGCAGCCGGGGACAGAGAATGAACACTGAAGCTTTCTTT. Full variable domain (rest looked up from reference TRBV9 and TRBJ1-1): DSGVTQTPKHLITATGQRVTLRCSPRSGDLSVYWYQQSLDQGLQFLIQYYNGEERAKGNILERFSAQQFPDLHSELNLSSLELGDSALYFCASSRGQRMNTEAFFGQGTRLTVV.

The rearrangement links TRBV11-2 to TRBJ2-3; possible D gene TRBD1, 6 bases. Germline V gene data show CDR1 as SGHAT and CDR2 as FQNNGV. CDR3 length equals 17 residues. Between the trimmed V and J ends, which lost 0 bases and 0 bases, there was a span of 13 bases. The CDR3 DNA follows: TGTGCCAGCAGCTTAGAGAAACAGGGACGTAGCACAGATACGCAGTATTTT. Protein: CASSLEKQGRSTDTQYF. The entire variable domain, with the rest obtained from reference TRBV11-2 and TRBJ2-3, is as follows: EAGVAQSPRYKIIEKRQSVAFWCNPISGHATLYWYQQILGQGPKLLIQFQNNGVVDDSQLPKDRFSAERLKGVDSTLKIQPAKLEDSAVYLCASSLEKQGRSTDTQYFGPGTRLTVL.

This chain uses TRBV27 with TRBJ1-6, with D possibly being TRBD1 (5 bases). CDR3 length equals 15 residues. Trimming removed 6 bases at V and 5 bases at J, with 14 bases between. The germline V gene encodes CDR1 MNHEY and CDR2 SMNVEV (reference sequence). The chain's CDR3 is CASSRGTDNNSPLHF. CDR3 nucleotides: TGTGCCAGCAGCCGCGGGACGGATAATAATTCACCCCTCCACTTT.

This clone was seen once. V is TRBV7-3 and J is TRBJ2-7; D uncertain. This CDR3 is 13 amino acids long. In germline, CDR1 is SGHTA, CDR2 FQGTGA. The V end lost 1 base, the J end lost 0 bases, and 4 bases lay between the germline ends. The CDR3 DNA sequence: TGTGCCAGCAGCTTAAGCGGCTCCTACGAGCAGTACTTC. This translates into CASSLSGSYEQYF.

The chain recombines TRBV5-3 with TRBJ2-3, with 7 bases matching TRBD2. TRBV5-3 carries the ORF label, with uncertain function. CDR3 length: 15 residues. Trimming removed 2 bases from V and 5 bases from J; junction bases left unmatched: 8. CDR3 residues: CARSFGAGAGDTQYF. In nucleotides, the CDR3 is TGTGCCAGAAGCTTCGGTGCGGGAGCGGGAGATACGCAGTATTTT.

The DNA of the CDR3 is TGTGCCAGCAGCCGAGGCCTACCAGTAGGGGCTGAGCAGTTCTTC. Amino acid sequence: CASSRGLPVGAEQFF. The chain combines TRBV7-9 with TRBJ2-1; maybe TRBD1 (5 bases). CDR3 size: 15 residues. Germline CDR1 is SEHNR and CDR2 is FQNEAQ (reference sequence). V shed 5 bases and J shed 9 bases, with 20 bases lying between them.

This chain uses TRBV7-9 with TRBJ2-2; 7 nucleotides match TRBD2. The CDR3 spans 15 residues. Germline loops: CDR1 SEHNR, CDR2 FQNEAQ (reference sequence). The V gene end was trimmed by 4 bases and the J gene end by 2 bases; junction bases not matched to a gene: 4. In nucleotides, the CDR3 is TGTGCCAGCAGCTACGGGAGGAGAAACACCGGGGAGCTGTTTTTT. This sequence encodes CASSYGRRNTGELFF.

The CDR3 loop is CASRRPDRGSGYTF. In nucleotides, the CDR3 is TGCGCCAGCAGGAGGCCGGACAGGGGCTCCGGCTACACCTTC. The chain recombines TRBV5-1 with TRBJ1-2; 9 bases are a match to TRBD1. Germline trimming cut 5 bases from V and 8 bases from J; bases unmatched to any gene: 10. The V gene's germline CDR1 is SGHRS and CDR2 YFSETQ. The CDR3 sequence is 14 residues long.

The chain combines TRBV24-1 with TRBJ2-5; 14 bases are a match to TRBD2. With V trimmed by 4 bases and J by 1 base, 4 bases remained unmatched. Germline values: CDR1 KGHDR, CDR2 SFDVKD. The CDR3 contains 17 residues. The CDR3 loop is CATSEGLAGGLQETQYF. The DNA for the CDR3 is TGTGCCACCAGTGAAGGACTAGCGGGAGGCCTCCAAGAGACCCAGTACTTC.

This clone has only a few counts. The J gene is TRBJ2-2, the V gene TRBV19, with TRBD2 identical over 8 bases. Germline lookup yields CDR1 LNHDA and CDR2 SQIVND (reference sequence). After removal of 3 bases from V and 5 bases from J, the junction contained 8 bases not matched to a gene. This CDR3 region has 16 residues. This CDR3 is CASSITGRGRTGELFF. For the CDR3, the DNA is TGTGCCAGTAGTATTACCGGGAGGGGGAGGACCGGGGAGCTGTTTTTT.

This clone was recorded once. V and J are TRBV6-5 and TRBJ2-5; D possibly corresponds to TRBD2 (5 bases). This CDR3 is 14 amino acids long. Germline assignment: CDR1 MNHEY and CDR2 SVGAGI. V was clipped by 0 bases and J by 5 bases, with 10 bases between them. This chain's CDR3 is CASSYSGGLETQYF. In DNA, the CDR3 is TGTGCCAGCAGTTACTCGGGCGGGCTGGAGACCCAGTACTTC.

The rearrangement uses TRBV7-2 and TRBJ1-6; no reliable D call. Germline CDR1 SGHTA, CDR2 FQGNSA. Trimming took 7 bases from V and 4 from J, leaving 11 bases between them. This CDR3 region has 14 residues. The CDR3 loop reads CASTREDYNSPLHF. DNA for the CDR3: TGTGCCAGCACCCGGGAAGATTATAATTCACCCCTCCACTTT.

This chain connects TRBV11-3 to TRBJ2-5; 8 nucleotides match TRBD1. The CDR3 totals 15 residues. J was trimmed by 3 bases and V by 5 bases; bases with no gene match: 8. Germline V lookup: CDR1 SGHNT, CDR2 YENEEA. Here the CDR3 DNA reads TGTGCCAGCAGCCAGGGGGCGGTCGCCAAAGAGACCCAGTACTTC. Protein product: CASSQGAVAKETQYF.

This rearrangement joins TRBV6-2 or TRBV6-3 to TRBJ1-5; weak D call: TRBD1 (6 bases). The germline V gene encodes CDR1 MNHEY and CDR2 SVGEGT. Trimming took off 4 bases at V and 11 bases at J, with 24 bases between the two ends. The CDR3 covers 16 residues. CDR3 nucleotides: TGTGCCAGCAGTTTCCCTCCGGGAGGGGGAGTGCGGGCCCAGCATTTT. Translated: CASSFPPGGGVRAQHF.

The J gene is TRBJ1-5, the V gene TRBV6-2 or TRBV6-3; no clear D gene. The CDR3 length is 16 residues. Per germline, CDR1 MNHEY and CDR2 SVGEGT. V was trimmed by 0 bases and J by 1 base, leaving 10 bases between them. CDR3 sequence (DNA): TGTGCCAGCAGTTACTCGATTACGGGGAGCAATCAGCCCCAGCATTTT. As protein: CASSYSITGSNQPQHF.

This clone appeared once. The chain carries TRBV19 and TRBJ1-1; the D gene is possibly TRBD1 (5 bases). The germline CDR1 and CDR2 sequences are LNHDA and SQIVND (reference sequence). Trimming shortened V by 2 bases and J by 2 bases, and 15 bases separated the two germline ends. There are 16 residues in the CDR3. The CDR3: CASSIRTQTVNTEAFF. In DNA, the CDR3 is TGTGCCAGTAGTATAAGAACGCAGACAGTTAACACTGAAGCTTTCTTT.

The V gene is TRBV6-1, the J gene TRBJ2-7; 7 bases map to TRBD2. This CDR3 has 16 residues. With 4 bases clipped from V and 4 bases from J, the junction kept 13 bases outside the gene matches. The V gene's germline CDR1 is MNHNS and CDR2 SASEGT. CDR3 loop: CASSVNTPGRRYEQYF. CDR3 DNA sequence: TGTGCCAGCAGTGTGAATACACCCGGGAGGCGTTACGAGCAGTACTTC.

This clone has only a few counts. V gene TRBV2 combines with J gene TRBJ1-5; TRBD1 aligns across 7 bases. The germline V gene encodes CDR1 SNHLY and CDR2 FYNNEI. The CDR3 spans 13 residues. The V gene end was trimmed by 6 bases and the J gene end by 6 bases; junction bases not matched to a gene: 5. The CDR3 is CASRGDSFQPQHF. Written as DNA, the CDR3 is TGTGCCAGCAGAGGGGACAGTTTTCAGCCCCAGCATTTT.

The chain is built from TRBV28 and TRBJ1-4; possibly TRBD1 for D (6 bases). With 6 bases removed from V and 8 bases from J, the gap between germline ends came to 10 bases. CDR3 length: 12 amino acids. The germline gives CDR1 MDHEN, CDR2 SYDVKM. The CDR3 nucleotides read TGTGCCAGCAGGAGGGGGACCGAAAAACTGTTTTTT. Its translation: CASRRGTEKLFF.

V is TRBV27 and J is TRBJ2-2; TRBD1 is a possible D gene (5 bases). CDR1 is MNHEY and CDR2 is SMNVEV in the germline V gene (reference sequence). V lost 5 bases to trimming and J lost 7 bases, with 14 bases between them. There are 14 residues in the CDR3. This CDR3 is CASSPHTGHGELFF. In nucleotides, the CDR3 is TGTGCCAGCAGTCCCCACACAGGTCACGGGGAGCTGTTTTTT.

CDR3 sequence: CASSRRPSGYTEAFF. The DNA of the CDR3 is TGTGCCAGCAGTAGGAGGCCAAGCGGGTACACTGAAGCTTTCTTT. The J gene is TRBJ1-1, the V gene TRBV28; D is undetermined. CDR1 is MDHEN, CDR2 SYDVKM, per germline. Trimming cost V 5 bases and J 3 bases, with 16 bases left between them. This CDR3 contains 15 residues. Based on the CDR3 plus reference TRBV28 and TRBJ1-1, the full variable domain is DVKVTQSSRYLVKRTGEKVFLECVQDMDHENMFWYRQDPGLGLRLIYFSYDVKMKEKGDIPEGYSVSREKKERFSLILESASTNQTSMYLCASSRRPSGYTEAFFGQGTRLTVV.

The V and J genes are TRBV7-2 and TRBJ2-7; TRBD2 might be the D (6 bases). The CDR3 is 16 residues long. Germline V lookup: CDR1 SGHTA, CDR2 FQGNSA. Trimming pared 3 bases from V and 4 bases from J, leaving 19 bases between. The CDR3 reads CASSLLSGPDTYEQYF. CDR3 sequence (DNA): TGTGCCAGCAGCTTGTTGAGCGGGCCGGATACGTACGAGCAGTACTTC.

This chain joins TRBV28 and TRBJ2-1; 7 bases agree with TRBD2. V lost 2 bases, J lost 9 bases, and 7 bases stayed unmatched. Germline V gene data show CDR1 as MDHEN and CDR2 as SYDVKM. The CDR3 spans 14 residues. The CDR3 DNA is TGTGCCAGCAGTTTACTCGGCGGGAGCGGTGAGCAGTTCTTC. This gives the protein CASSLLGGSGEQFF.

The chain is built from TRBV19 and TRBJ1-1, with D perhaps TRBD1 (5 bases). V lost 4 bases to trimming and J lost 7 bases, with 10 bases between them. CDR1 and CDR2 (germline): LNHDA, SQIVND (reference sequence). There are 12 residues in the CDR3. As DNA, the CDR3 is TGTGCCAGTAGTAAGGGGCAGAATGAAGCTTTCTTT. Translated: CASSKGQNEAFF. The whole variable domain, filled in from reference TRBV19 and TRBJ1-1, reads DGGITQSPKYLFRKEGQNVTLSCEQNLNHDAMYWYRQDPGQGLRLIYYSQIVNDFQKGDIAEGYSVSREKKESFPLTVTSAQKNPTAFYLCASSKGQNEAFFGQGTRLTVV.

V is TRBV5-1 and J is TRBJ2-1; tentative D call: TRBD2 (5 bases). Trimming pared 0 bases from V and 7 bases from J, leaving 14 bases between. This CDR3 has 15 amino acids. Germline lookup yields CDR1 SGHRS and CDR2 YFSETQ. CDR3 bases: TGCGCCAGCAGCTTGGTTACAACGCGAGGGAATGAGCAGTTCTTC. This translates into CASSLVTTRGNEQFF. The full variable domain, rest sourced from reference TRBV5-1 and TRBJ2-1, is KAGVTQTPRYLIKTRGQQVTLSCSPISGHRSVSWYQQTPGQGLQFLFEYFSETQRNKGNFPGRFSGRQFSNSRSEMNVSTLELGDSALYLCASSLVTTRGNEQFFGPGTRLTVL.